This TCR beta chain was obtained from a study of blood T cell repertoires in COVID-19. At the level of the study: The United States, Italy and Spain were the sources of the acute and convalescent COVID-19 samples. PBMCs, B-cell-depleted T cells, or T cells were the source of the cDNA or gDNA that made up the material.

The Seattle site enrolled patients during active infection and followed them longitudinally. Only in-frame clones appear in the TCRdb table, and some are missing; sequencing was by immunoSEQ multiplex PCR. The sample lists approximately 99,000 clones, 85% to 90% occurring once. This clone showed up many times. The source of this sequence is a man aged 50 or older with COVID-19, enrolled during active disease. Sequencing was done on a sample of peripheral blood.

The CDR3 spells CASSPTGGVGNTIYF. In DNA form, the CDR3 reads TGTGCCAGCAGCCCTACAGGGGGAGTTGGAAACACCATATATTTT. The chain recombines TRBV9 with TRBJ1-3; 8 nucleotides line up with TRBD1. Germline V lookup: CDR1 SGDLS, CDR2 YYNGEE. This CDR3 is 15 amino acids long. With 4 bases clipped from V and 3 bases from J, the junction kept 6 bases outside the gene matches.